This entry concerns a single T cell receptor beta chain. As yet, its antigen is unknown. The data were taken from a study of CD8 T cells in Susac syndrome. General study findings and limits: The study conceded that relatively few individuals underwent its TCR sequencing and HLA analysis.

The T cells that were sequenced for TCR beta were CD8+ and CD4+ cells from blood. With random hexamers, about 0.45 to 1 ug RNA was reverse transcribed. Amplification of TCR beta CDR3 used immunoSEQ multiplex PCR across 54 Vbeta and 13 Jbeta. TCRdb independently ran MiXCR on the immunoSEQ multiplex PCR reads; one entry per CDR3 protein. In the table there are 250,000 to 300,000 distinct CDR3 sequences, over 75% of which are singletons. CDR3 length: 13 residues. Trimming shortened V by 3 bases and J by 5 bases, and 10 bases separated the two germline ends. From germline, CDR1 is MNHEY and CDR2 SVGAGI. This receptor was identified in a human donor with multiple sclerosis. J is TRBJ1-1 and V is TRBV6-5; no firm D call. The specimen sequenced was CD8+ T cells from PBMCs. In nucleotides, the CDR3 is TGTGCCAGCAGTTATATGGTAGGAACTGAAGCTTTCTTT. Translated: CASSYMVGTEAFF.